The rows below give T cell receptor beta chains drawn from one sample of a study of T cell responses to AZD1222 COVID-19 vaccine. Only in-frame clones appear in the TCRdb table, and some are missing; sequencing was by immunoSEQ multiplex PCR. The sample lists about 110,000 clones, around 87% occurring once. Sequencing used peripheral blood, obtained 28 days after the second AZD1222 dose. The receptors come from an adult who received the AZD1222 COVID-19 vaccine. CDR3s include the opening cysteine and the closing phenylalanine or tryptophan. D genes are given only for firm matches. Where a row states a size, it is once, few, many or the class of an expanded clone; other rows omit it.

clone size: few; D gene: TRBD2; J gene: TRBJ2-1; V gene: TRBV7-9; CDR3 DNA: TGTGCCAGCATCCAGACTAGCGGGACCCCCTACAATGAGCAGTTCTTC; CDR3 protein: CASIQTSGTPYNEQFF
clone size: NA; D gene: TRBD1; J gene: TRBJ1-1; V gene: TRBV30; CDR3 DNA: TGTGCCTGTACCGGGACAGGGAATTCGGGGACTGAAGCTTTCTTT; CDR3 protein: CACTGTGNSGTEAFF
clone size: NA; D gene: TRBD1; J gene: TRBJ1-1; V gene: TRBV5-4; CDR3 DNA: TGTGCCAGCAGCTTTCGGACAGGGGGACGGACTGAAGCTTTCTTT; CDR3 protein: CASSFRTGGRTEAFF
clone size: NA; D gene: NA; J gene: TRBJ1-6; V gene: TRBV5-1; CDR3 DNA: TGCGCCAGCAGCTTGGCCGGCAGGGGTGGTTCACCCCTCCACTTT; CDR3 protein: CASSLAGRGGSPLHF
clone size: NA; D gene: TRBD1; J gene: TRBJ1-5; V gene: TRBV29-1; CDR3 DNA: TGCAGCGTTGAAGATCTGGGACAGGCGAATCAGCCCCAGCATTTT; CDR3 protein: CSVEDLGQANQPQHF
clone size: NA; D gene: NA; J gene: TRBJ1-2; V gene: TRBV28; CDR3 DNA: TGTGCCAGCAGTTTAATCCACAGGGCCTATGGCTACACCTTC; CDR3 protein: CASSLIHRAYGYTF
clone size: NA; D gene: NA; J gene: TRBJ2-3; V gene: TRBV6-5; CDR3 DNA: TGCACGACAGGGACTAGCACAGATACGCAGTATTTT; CDR3 protein: CTTGTSTDTQYF
clone size: NA; D gene: NA; J gene: TRBJ2-7; V gene: TRBV19; CDR3 DNA: TGTGCCAGTAGTATTTCAGGCGGGGCCTTCTACGAGCAGTACTTC; CDR3 protein: CASSISGGAFYEQYF
clone size: NA; D gene: NA; J gene: TRBJ2-1; V gene: TRBV29-1; CDR3 DNA: TGCAGCGTTGCTTTTACTAAACCCAATGAGCAGTTCTTC; CDR3 protein: CSVAFTKPNEQFF
clone size: NA; D gene: TRBD1; J gene: TRBJ2-7; V gene: TRBV5-1; CDR3 DNA: TGCGCCAGCAGCGAAGGGACAGGGGGCGCGGGGGAGCAGTACTTC; CDR3 protein: CASSEGTGGAGEQYF
clone size: NA; D gene: NA; J gene: TRBJ2-1; V gene: TRBV5-1; CDR3 DNA: TGCGCCAGCAGGTGGGCTCAGAATGAGCAGTTCTTC; CDR3 protein: CASRWAQNEQFF
clone size: NA; D gene: NA; J gene: TRBJ2-1; V gene: TRBV28; CDR3 DNA: TGTGCCAGCAGTTTACCGGGAGTTCCACTTAATGAGCAGTTCTTC; CDR3 protein: CASSLPGVPLNEQFF
clone size: NA; D gene: NA; J gene: TRBJ2-7; V gene: TRBV6-5; CDR3 DNA: TGTGCCAGCAGTTACTCCCTTCTAGCAGCCTCCTACGAGCAGTACTTC; CDR3 protein: CASSYSLLAASYEQYF
clone size: few; D gene: NA; J gene: TRBJ1-3; V gene: TRBV19; CDR3 DNA: TGTGCCAGTATGCGAAATTTTAACTCTGGAAACACCATATATTTT; CDR3 protein: CASMRNFNSGNTIYF
clone size: NA; D gene: NA; J gene: TRBJ1-3; V gene: TRBV19; CDR3 DNA: TGTGCCAGTAGTATCGAGGGGGGATCTCACTCTGGAAACACCATATATTTT; CDR3 protein: CASSIEGGSHSGNTIYF
clone size: NA; D gene: TRBD1; J gene: TRBJ2-7; V gene: TRBV19; CDR3 DNA: TGTGCCAGTAGTGATCCGGGACAGGGGGGATACGAGCAGTACTTC; CDR3 protein: CASSDPGQGGYEQYF
clone size: NA; D gene: TRBD1; J gene: TRBJ1-6; V gene: TRBV7-9; CDR3 DNA: TGTGCCAGCAGCCCCAGACAGGGAGTTTCACCCCTCCACTTT; CDR3 protein: CASSPRQGVSPLHF
clone size: NA; D gene: NA; J gene: TRBJ2-7; V gene: TRBV2; CDR3 DNA: TGTGCCAGCAGCCAGCAGAACTACGAGCAGTACTTC; CDR3 protein: CASSQQNYEQYF
clone size: NA; D gene: TRBD2; J gene: TRBJ2-3; V gene: TRBV24-1; CDR3 DNA: TGTGCCACCAGTGATCCGGGGGAAACAACTAGCGGCAGTACAGATACGCAGTATTTT; CDR3 protein: CATSDPGETTSGSTDTQYF
clone size: few; D gene: TRBD1; J gene: TRBJ2-1; V gene: TRBV15; CDR3 DNA: TGTGCCACCAGAGGGACAGGGCGGGGAAATGAGCAGTTCTTC; CDR3 protein: CATRGTGRGNEQFF
clone size: NA; D gene: TRBD1; J gene: TRBJ1-1; V gene: TRBV3-1/TRBV3-2; CDR3 DNA: TGTGCCAGCAGCCAACTCGATTGGGACAGGAAGAGCACTGAAGCTTTCTTT; CDR3 protein: CASSQLDWDRKSTEAFF
clone size: once; D gene: NA; J gene: TRBJ2-7; V gene: TRBV11-2; CDR3 DNA: TGTGCCAGCAGCCTCCGGGACTTCTCTTACGAGCAGTACTTC; CDR3 protein: CASSLRDFSYEQYF
clone size: NA; D gene: NA; J gene: TRBJ1-1; V gene: TRBV7-6; CDR3 DNA: TGTGCCAGCAGCTTCCGCGGGACGAAGGATGAAGCTTTCTTT; CDR3 protein: CASSFRGTKDEAFF
clone size: NA; D gene: TRBD1; J gene: TRBJ1-1; V gene: TRBV6-2/TRBV6-3; CDR3 DNA: TGTGCCAGCAGTTATTTCCCGACAGGGGCCATGAACACTGAAGCTTTCTTT; CDR3 protein: CASSYFPTGAMNTEAFF
clone size: NA; D gene: NA; J gene: TRBJ2-1; V gene: TRBV10-3; CDR3 DNA: TGTGCCAGCCGGGATCTCAGGGACAATGAGCAGTTCTTC; CDR3 protein: CASRDLRDNEQFF
clone size: NA; D gene: NA; J gene: TRBJ2-7; V gene: TRBV29-1; CDR3 DNA: TGCAGCGTTGGCACAGGATTATACGAGCAGTACTTC; CDR3 protein: CSVGTGLYEQYF
clone size: once; D gene: TRBD1; J gene: TRBJ2-7; V gene: TRBV3-1/TRBV3-2; CDR3 DNA: TGTGCCAGCAGCCGGACAGGGTCCGACGAGCAGTACTTC; CDR3 protein: CASSRTGSDEQYF
clone size: NA; D gene: NA; J gene: TRBJ1-1; V gene: TRBV5-1; CDR3 DNA: TGCGCCAGCACGGTAGGACATCAGAACACTGAAGCTTTCTTT; CDR3 protein: CASTVGHQNTEAFF
clone size: once; D gene: TRBD1; J gene: TRBJ1-5; V gene: TRBV5-5; CDR3 DNA: TGTGCCAGCAGCTTTACATTCCGGGACAGGGTCGTCGATCAGCCCCAGCATTTT; CDR3 protein: CASSFTFRDRVVDQPQHF
clone size: NA; D gene: NA; J gene: TRBJ1-5; V gene: TRBV7-9; CDR3 DNA: TGTGCCAGCAGCTACGCTCAGAGCAATCAGCCCCAGCATTTT; CDR3 protein: CASSYAQSNQPQHF
clone size: NA; D gene: TRBD2; J gene: TRBJ2-7; V gene: TRBV28; CDR3 DNA: TGTGCCAGCAGCCCTACTAGCGGGAAGCCCTACGAGCAGTACTTC; CDR3 protein: CASSPTSGKPYEQYF
clone size: NA; D gene: NA; J gene: TRBJ1-1; V gene: TRBV6-1; CDR3 DNA: TGTGCCAGCAGTGAAAACAGTGAGGGGAACACTGAAGCTTTCTTT; CDR3 protein: CASSENSEGNTEAFF
clone size: NA; D gene: NA; J gene: TRBJ1-4; V gene: TRBV15; CDR3 DNA: TGTGCCACCAGCAGAGAGTTAGGCAGGACTAATGAAAAACTGTTTTTT; CDR3 protein: CATSRELGRTNEKLFF
clone size: NA; D gene: TRBD1; J gene: TRBJ1-4; V gene: TRBV19; CDR3 DNA: TGTGCCAGTAGTGCCTGGACAGGGGGGGAAGAAAAACTGTTTTTT; CDR3 protein: CASSAWTGGEEKLFF
clone size: NA; D gene: NA; J gene: TRBJ2-3; V gene: TRBV7-3; CDR3 DNA: TGTGCCAGCAGCTTAGGCACCCCGCGGGGGCTCACAGATACGCAGTATTTT; CDR3 protein: CASSLGTPRGLTDTQYF
clone size: NA; D gene: NA; J gene: TRBJ1-4; V gene: TRBV4-1; CDR3 DNA: TGCGCCAGCAGCCAAGGGCCCGAGCAGGGCGGAGGGGAAAAACTGTTTTTT; CDR3 protein: CASSQGPEQGGGEKLFF
clone size: NA; D gene: TRBD1; J gene: TRBJ1-1; V gene: TRBV5-4; CDR3 DNA: TGTGCCAGCAGCTGGACAGGGGTGGACACTGAAGCTTTCTTT; CDR3 protein: CASSWTGVDTEAFF
clone size: NA; D gene: TRBD2; J gene: TRBJ2-1; V gene: TRBV7-7; CDR3 DNA: TGTGCCAGCAGCGTACAGACTAGCGGGGCCAATGAGCAGTTCTTC; CDR3 protein: CASSVQTSGANEQFF
clone size: NA; D gene: NA; J gene: TRBJ2-3; V gene: TRBV7-3; CDR3 DNA: TGTGCCAGCAGCTCACGGCTACAGAACACAGATACGCAGTATTTT; CDR3 protein: CASSSRLQNTDTQYF
clone size: NA; D gene: NA; J gene: TRBJ1-4; V gene: TRBV30; CDR3 DNA: TGTGCCTGGAGTGCGGACAGTGTTAATGAAAAACTGTTTTTT; CDR3 protein: CAWSADSVNEKLFF
clone size: NA; D gene: TRBD2; J gene: TRBJ2-7; V gene: TRBV27; CDR3 DNA: TGTGCCAGCAGTTTAAATAGCGGGGGCGCCTACGAGCAGTACTTC; CDR3 protein: CASSLNSGGAYEQYF
clone size: NA; D gene: NA; J gene: TRBJ1-1; V gene: TRBV29-1; CDR3 DNA: TGCAGCGTTGAAGATTATACGGGGCCAGCTTTCTTT; CDR3 protein: CSVEDYTGPAFF
clone size: NA; D gene: TRBD2; J gene: TRBJ2-3; V gene: TRBV15; CDR3 DNA: TGTGCCACCAGCAGCCCGGGGGGAGACAGTCCAGATACGCAGTATTTT; CDR3 protein: CATSSPGGDSPDTQYF
clone size: NA; D gene: NA; J gene: TRBJ1-5; V gene: TRBV19; CDR3 DNA: TGTGCCAGTAGTATAAAAACAGGGAAGGGCAATCAGCCCCAGCATTTT; CDR3 protein: CASSIKTGKGNQPQHF